What follows describes a single TCR beta chain. This entry comes from a study of blood T cell repertoires in COVID-19. The overall study: The United States, Italy and Spain provided the acute and convalescent COVID-19 samples. In each case, the material was cDNA or gDNA derived from T cells, B-cell-depleted T cells, or PBMCs.

The CDR3 is 16 residues long. Trimming took 1 base from V and 2 from J, leaving 14 bases between them. Germline lookup yields CDR1 LGHDT and CDR2 YNNKEL (reference sequence). Per the authors' pipeline: Estimates of nucleated cell counts were drawn from the amplification of reference gene primers. Libraries were prepared by immunoSEQ multiplex PCR; TCRdb keeps only in-frame clonotypes and omits some of them. V, J and clone size were drawn from that table, and D and trimming were deduced from the DNA. The repertoire holds about 180,000 clones, approximately 87% seen once, with approximately 12% in the top ten.

The sequence was obtained from a woman aged 65 to 85 with COVID-19, enrolled during active disease. The V gene is TRBV3-1 (or the pseudogene TRBV3-2), the J gene TRBJ1-2; D gene uncertain. Sequenced: peripheral blood. This chain's CDR3 is CASSQGPDSLNYGYTF. CDR3 nucleotide sequence: TGTGCCAGCAGCCAAGGTCCCGACTCACTGAACTATGGCTACACCTTC.